This paragraph reports one TCR beta chain. TCRdb redid the calling of the PCR reads with MiXCR, one entry per CDR3 protein. The sample has 18,000 or so distinct CDR3 sequences, roughly 51% seen once; the top ten hold 55%. This sample was included in a study of CD4 and CD8 cells across lung adenocarcinoma regions. The V end was cut by 7 bases, the J end by 1 base, with 9 bases between. The length of the CDR3 is 13 residues. Samples came from patients with localized non-small cell lung adenocarcinoma. This receptor was identified in a female donor with lung adenocarcinoma. The CD4 and CD8 labels of this study may be unreliable. Sequenced sample: CD8+ T cells from the center of a lung tumor. The chain joins TRBV12-3 or TRBV12-4 to TRBJ2-3; D is unclear. CDR3 sequence reads: CASTPSGTDTQYF. Written as DNA, the CDR3 is TGTGCCAGCACCCCATCGGGCACAGATACGCAGTATTTT.